This record covers a single T cell receptor (beta chain). Its matching antigen is unknown. TCRdb's copy holds only in-frame clones and misses some; the assay was immunoSEQ multiplex PCR. The sample yields about 6,100 clones, 60% to 80% seen once. Blood sampling was done at baseline, cycle 4 day 1, and cycle 7 day 1. The data are from a study of OX40 agonist ivuxolimab in advanced cancers. Study in general: With ivuxolimab, an agonistic anti-OX40 (CD134) antibody, patients were treated. Overall study findings and caveats: Averaging showed that CD8+ T cells had more expanded clones than CD4+ did. Blood T cells, both CD4+ and CD8+, expanded clonally by week 6 at 0.1 to 3.0 mg/kg.

The sequences come from CD4+ or CD8+ T cells sorted from blood, collected in a trial of the OX40 agonist ivuxolimab. The TCR originated in an adult with an advanced solid tumor such as melanoma, head and neck, liver or kidney cancer.

DNA of the CDR3: TGTGCCAGCAGTGATAGCGGGATCGACTATGGCTACACCTTC. It encodes CASSDSGIDYGYTF. This chain links TRBV25-1 with TRBJ1-2; no reliable D call. This CDR3 is built from 14 residues. V shed 3 bases and J shed 3 bases, with 11 bases lying between them. CDR1 is MGHDK, CDR2 SYGVNS, per germline.